Detailed here is one TCR beta chain. Its target is unknown. The sample contains more than one DNA sequence encoding this CDR3. Overlapping HIV-1 Gag 15-mer peptides at approximately 1 ug per peptide per mL were used. Sorted nonresponding memory CD4+ T cells were CD40L-negative, CD69-negative, CD45RO-high. The sample originates from a study of persistence of HIV-infected CD4 T cells. Whole-study context: CD4+ T cells responding to CMV or HIV-1 Gag were isolated. A median of around 8 years of suppressive ART preceded sampling. Study-wide results and caveats: CMV- and Gag-responding cells had lower TCRbeta richness than CD3/CD28-responding cells.

The libraries were made with immunoSEQ version 4 in survey mode. Sequenced by immunoSEQ multiplex PCR; TCRdb stores in-frame clones only, minus some. The sample records about 36,000 clones, under 90% being singletons. Germline lookup yields CDR1 SGHTA and CDR2 FQGNSA. The CDR3 covers 14 residues. V lost 2 bases to trimming and J lost 3 bases, with 9 bases between them. This specimen consisted of cultured CD4+ T cells from PBMCs, obtained from a patient who received antiretroviral therapy. The receptor was isolated from an adult with HIV. The donor label of this sample is uncertain. This rearrangement joins TRBV7-2 to TRBJ2-3, with a tentative D call TRBD2 (5 bases). The CDR3 DNA follows: TGTGCCAGCAGCTTATCTCGCGGGACAGATACGCAGTATTTT. Encoded protein: CASSLSRGTDTQYF.